This T cell receptor (beta chain) emerged from a study of CD8 T cells in Susac syndrome. This clonotype showed up just a few times. Its antigen remains unidentified. The CDR3 runs to 13 residues. The ends were cut back, 4 bases at V and 0 bases at J, with 7 bases in the middle. From germline, CDR1 is SGHNT and CDR2 YYREEE (reference sequence). Study-level results: The authors acknowledged that their TCR sequencing and HLA analysis involved a relatively small number of individuals.

The RNA, about 0.5 to 1 ug, was put through reverse transcription using random hexamers. TCRdb used MiXCR to reprocess the immunoSEQ multiplex PCR reads, holding one entry per CDR3 protein. The sample contains a few hundred thousand distinct CDR3 sequences, about 94% of which appear only once. Sequencing was carried out using CD4+ T cells from PBMCs. The rearrangement joins TRBV5-4 to TRBJ1-1; D gene unclear. This TCR was sampled from a human donor with Susac syndrome. The CDR3 region is CASSQVVNTEAFF. In nucleotides, the CDR3 is TGTGCCAGCAGCCAAGTCGTGAACACTGAAGCTTTCTTT. Based on the CDR3 plus reference TRBV5-4 and TRBJ1-1, the full variable domain is ETGVTQSPTHLIKTRGQQVTLRCSSQSGHNTVSWYQQALGQGPQFIFQYYREEENGRGNFPPRFSGLQFPNYSSELNVNALELDDSALYLCASSQVVNTEAFFGQGTRLTVV.